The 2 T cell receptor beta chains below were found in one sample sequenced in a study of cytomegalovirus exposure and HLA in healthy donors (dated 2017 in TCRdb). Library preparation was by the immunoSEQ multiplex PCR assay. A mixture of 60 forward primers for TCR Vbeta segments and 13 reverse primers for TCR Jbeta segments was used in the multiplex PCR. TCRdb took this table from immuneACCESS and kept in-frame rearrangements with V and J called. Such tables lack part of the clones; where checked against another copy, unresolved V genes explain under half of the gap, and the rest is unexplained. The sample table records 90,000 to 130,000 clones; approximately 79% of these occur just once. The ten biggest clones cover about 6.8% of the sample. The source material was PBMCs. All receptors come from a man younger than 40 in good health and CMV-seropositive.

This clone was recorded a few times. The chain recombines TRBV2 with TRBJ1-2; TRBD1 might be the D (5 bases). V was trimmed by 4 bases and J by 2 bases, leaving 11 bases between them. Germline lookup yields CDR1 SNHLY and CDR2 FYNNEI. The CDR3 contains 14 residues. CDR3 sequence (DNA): TGTGCCAGCAGTGCAGGGTCTACGAACTATGGCTACACCTTC. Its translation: CASSAGSTNYGYTF.

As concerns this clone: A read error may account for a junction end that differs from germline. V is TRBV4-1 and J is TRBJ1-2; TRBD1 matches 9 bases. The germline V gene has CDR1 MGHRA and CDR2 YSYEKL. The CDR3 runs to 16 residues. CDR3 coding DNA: TGCGCCAGCACCCAAACTGCAACCGGGACAGGGTATGGCTACACCTTC. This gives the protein CASTQTATGTGYGYTF.